The rows below give T cell receptor beta chains drawn from one sample of a study of shared clonotypes between healthy human individuals. Produced via immunoSEQ multiplex PCR; TCRdb's table is partial and in-frame only. The data hold about 990,000 clones, with around three quarters observed a single time. What was sequenced was memory CD4+ T cells from PBMCs. Source of these receptors: a man younger than 35 in good health. Some clones in this sample may be carry-over from other donors' samples. CDR3s include the opening cysteine and the closing phenylalanine or tryptophan. Fields, in order: D gene, J gene, V gene, clone size, CDR3 DNA, CDR3 protein. A D gene is named only where the DNA matches it firmly. The size field is filled for only some rows; it gives once, few, many or a size class.

NA TRBJ1-2 TRBV15 NA TGTGCCACCAGCAGAGACGGGGCAGGCTATGGCTACACCTTC CATSRDGAGYGYTF
TRBD1 TRBJ2-3 TRBV7-2 NA TGTGCCAGCAGCCCGGGACAGGGGGCGGATACGCAGTATTTT CASSPGQGADTQYF
TRBD1 TRBJ2-2 TRBV7-2 NA TGTGCCAGCAGCCCACAGGGGACCGGGGAGCTGTTTTTT CASSPQGTGELFF
TRBD2 TRBJ2-5 TRBV5-1 NA TGCGCCAGCAGCTTGGGGCTAGCGGGAGAAGCGGAGACCCAGTACTTC CASSLGLAGEAETQYF
NA TRBJ2-2 TRBV19 NA TGTGCCAGTAGTATCCCCCACGGCACCGGGGAGCTGTTTTTT CASSIPHGTGELFF
NA TRBJ1-2 TRBV5-1 NA TGCGCCAGCAGCCAAACCACTAGCTATGGCTACACCTTC CASSQTTSYGYTF
NA TRBJ2-1 TRBV5-1 once TGCGCCAGCAGCTTGGCCCCAGGGAATGAGCAGTTCTTC CASSLAPGNEQFF
NA TRBJ2-5 TRBV10-3 NA TGTGCCATCAGTGTCGGCGGCCAAGAGACCCAGTACTTC CAISVGGQETQYF
NA TRBJ2-1 TRBV28 NA TGTGCCAGCAGTTTGGGCTCCTACAATGAGCAGTTCTTC CASSLGSYNEQFF
TRBD1 TRBJ1-2 TRBV7-9 NA TGTGCCAGCAGCTTAGGGGACAGAGGACCCGAGGGCTACACCTTC CASSLGDRGPEGYTF
NA TRBJ2-7 TRBV9 NA TGTGCCAGCAGCGTGAGTACGGGCTACGAGCAGTACTTC CASSVSTGYEQYF
NA TRBJ2-5 TRBV25-1 NA TGTACCAGCAGTTTGCGAGCCTCAGAGACCCAGTACTTC CTSSLRASETQYF
NA TRBJ2-1 TRBV4-3 NA TGCGCCAGCAGCCAAGACTATATGGGGGCCTCCTACAATGAGCAGTTCTTC CASSQDYMGASYNEQFF
NA TRBJ2-7 TRBV5-1 NA TGCGCCAGCAGCGTGTCCGGGATCTCCTACGAGCAGTACTTC CASSVSGISYEQYF
NA TRBJ2-3 TRBV9 NA TGTGCCAGCAGCGCGAGGGGATCAACTTCCACAGATACGCAGTATTTT CASSARGSTSTDTQYF
TRBD2 TRBJ2-1 TRBV7-3 NA TGTGCCAGCAGCTTAGGGCTAGCGGGGTGGGTCAATGAGCAGTTCTTC CASSLGLAGWVNEQFF
NA TRBJ2-1 TRBV10-3 NA TGTGCCAGTGCGCACAAAAACTCCTACAATGAGCAGTTCTTC CASAHKNSYNEQFF
NA TRBJ1-1 TRBV9 NA TGTGCCAGCAGCCTTAGGGAGATCACTGAAGCTTTCTTT CASSLREITEAFF
NA TRBJ2-1 TRBV5-5 NA TGTGCCAGCAGCCCATGGGCGCGTGAGCAGTTCTTC CASSPWAREQFF
NA TRBJ2-5 TRBV10-1 NA TGCGCCAGCAGTGATGGTCCACAGGGGACCCAGTACTTC CASSDGPQGTQYF
TRBD1 TRBJ1-1 TRBV11-2 NA TGTGCCAGCAGCTATTGGGACAGGACCTCCACTGAAGCTTTCTTT CASSYWDRTSTEAFF
TRBD1 TRBJ2-2 TRBV7-2 once TGTGCCAGCAGCCCGCGACAGGGGAGGACCGGGGAGCTGTTTTTT CASSPRQGRTGELFF
NA TRBJ1-5 TRBV15 few TGTGCCACCAGCAGAGCGTGGGGTGGGGATAGGAATCAGCCCCAGCATTTT CATSRAWGGDRNQPQHF
NA TRBJ1-1 TRBV14 NA TGTGCCAGCAGGTACAGGGAGAGGGACACTGAAGCTTTCTTT CASRYRERDTEAFF
TRBD1 TRBJ1-2 TRBV19 NA TGTGCCAGTAGTATAGAATCGGGACAGGGAAGTAATGGCTACACCTTC CASSIESGQGSNGYTF
NA TRBJ2-1 TRBV6-5 NA TGTGCCGCGGGGCGCTCTTTCAATGAGCAGTTCTTC CAAGRSFNEQFF
NA TRBJ1-1 TRBV28 NA TGTGCCAGCCGACGCACTGAAGCTTTCTTT CASRRTEAFF
NA TRBJ1-5 TRBV27 NA TGTGCCAGCAGTTCCAAACTGGGGGCCCCCTATAGCAATCAGCCCCAGCATTTT CASSSKLGAPYSNQPQHF
NA TRBJ1-5 TRBV10-3 NA TGTGCCATCAGTGAGGATGGAGATCAGCCCCAGCATTTT CAISEDGDQPQHF
NA TRBJ2-6 TRBV5-1 NA TGCGCCAGCAGAACAGGGACTGGGGCCAACGTCCTGACTTTC CASRTGTGANVLTF
TRBD2 TRBJ2-7 TRBV5-1 NA TGCGCCAGCAGCTGGGGAGCGGGAGCTAGCCACGAGCAGTACTTC CASSWGAGASHEQYF
TRBD2 TRBJ2-5 TRBV7-2 NA TGTGCCAGCAGCCTACCCGCGGGAGGGCGGGAGACCCAGTACTTC CASSLPAGGRETQYF
TRBD2 TRBJ2-5 TRBV5-6 few TGTGCCAGCAGCCCGAAAGCGGGAGTGGCGGAGACCCAGTACTTC CASSPKAGVAETQYF
NA TRBJ2-4 TRBV21-1 NA TGTGCCAGCAGCAAAGGGGAGGGGATAGCCAAAAACATTCAGTACTTC CASSKGEGIAKNIQYF
NA TRBJ1-1 TRBV5-4 few TGTGCCAGCAGCTTTGACAGGCTGAACACTGAAGCTTTCTTT CASSFDRLNTEAFF
NA TRBJ1-5 TRBV10-1 NA TGCGCCAGCGGATCAGGGGATCAGCCCCAGCATTTT CASGSGDQPQHF